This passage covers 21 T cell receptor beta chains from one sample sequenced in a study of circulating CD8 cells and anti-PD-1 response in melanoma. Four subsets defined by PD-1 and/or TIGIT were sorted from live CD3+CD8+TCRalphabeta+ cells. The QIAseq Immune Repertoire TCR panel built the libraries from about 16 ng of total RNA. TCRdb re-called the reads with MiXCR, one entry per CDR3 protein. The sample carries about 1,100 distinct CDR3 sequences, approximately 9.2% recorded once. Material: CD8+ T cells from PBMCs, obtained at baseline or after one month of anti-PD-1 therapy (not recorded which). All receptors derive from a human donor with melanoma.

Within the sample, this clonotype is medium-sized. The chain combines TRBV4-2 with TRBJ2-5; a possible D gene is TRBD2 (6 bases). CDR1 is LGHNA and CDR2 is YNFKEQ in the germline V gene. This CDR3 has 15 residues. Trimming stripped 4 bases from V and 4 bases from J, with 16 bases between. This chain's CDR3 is CASSRREQLGETQYF. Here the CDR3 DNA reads TGTGCCAGCAGCCGGAGGGAGCAGCTGGGAGAGACCCAGTACTTC.

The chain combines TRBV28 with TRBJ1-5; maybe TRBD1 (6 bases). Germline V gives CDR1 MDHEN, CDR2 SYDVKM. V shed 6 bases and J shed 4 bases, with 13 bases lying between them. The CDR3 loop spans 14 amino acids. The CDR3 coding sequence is TGTGCCAGCAGCGATGGGACATCTAATCAGCCCCAGCATTTT. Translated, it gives CASSDGTSNQPQHF.

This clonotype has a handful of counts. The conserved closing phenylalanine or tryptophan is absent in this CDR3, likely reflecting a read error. The CDR3 here is CSATPSTGTYEQYL. CDR3 in DNA: TGCAGTGCAACCCCGTCGACAGGGACCTACGAGCAGTACCTC. The V call is TRBV20-1, the J call TRBJ2-7, with 7 bases fitting TRBD1. With V trimmed by 6 bases and J by 2 bases, 10 bases remained unmatched. The CDR3 has 14 residues. Per germline, CDR1 DFQATT and CDR2 SNEGSKA (reference sequence).

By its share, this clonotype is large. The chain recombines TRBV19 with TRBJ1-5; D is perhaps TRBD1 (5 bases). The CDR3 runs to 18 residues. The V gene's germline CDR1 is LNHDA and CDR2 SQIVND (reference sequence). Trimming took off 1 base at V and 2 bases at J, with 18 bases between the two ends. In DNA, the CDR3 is TGTGCCAGTAGTATAGGCCCCCAGGGCAGGGTGGGCAATCAGCCCCAGCATTTT. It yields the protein CASSIGPQGRVGNQPQHF.

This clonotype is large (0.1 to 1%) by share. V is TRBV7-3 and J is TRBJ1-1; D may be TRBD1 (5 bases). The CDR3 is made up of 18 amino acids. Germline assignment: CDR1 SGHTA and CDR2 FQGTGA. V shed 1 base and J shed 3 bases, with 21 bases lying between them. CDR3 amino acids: CASSLIPPGSRGHTEAFF. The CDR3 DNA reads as TGTGCCAGCAGCTTAATACCCCCAGGGTCGAGGGGACACACTGAAGCTTTCTTT.

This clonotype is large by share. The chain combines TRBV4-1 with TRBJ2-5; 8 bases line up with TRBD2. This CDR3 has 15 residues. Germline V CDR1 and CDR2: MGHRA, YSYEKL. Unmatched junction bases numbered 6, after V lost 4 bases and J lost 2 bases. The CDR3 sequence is CASSPVPGGQETQYF. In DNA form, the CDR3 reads TGCGCCAGCAGCCCCGTACCGGGAGGGCAAGAGACCCAGTACTTC.

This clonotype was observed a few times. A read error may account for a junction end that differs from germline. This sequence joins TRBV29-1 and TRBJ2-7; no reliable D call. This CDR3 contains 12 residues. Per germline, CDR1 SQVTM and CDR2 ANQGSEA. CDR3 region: CSVERQNYGQYF. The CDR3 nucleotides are TGCAGCGTTGAGCGGCAGAACTACGGGCAGTACTTC.

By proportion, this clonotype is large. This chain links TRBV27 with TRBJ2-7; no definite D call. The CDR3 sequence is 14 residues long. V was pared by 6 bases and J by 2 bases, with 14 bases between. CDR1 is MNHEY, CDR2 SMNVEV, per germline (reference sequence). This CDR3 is CASRPGNPTYEQYF. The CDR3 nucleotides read TGTGCCAGCAGGCCGGGCAACCCAACCTACGAGCAGTACTTC.

The CDR3 region is CASSQVGEGEFF. The CDR3, as DNA: TGTGCCAGCAGCCAAGTTGGGGAGGGGGAGTTCTTC. The V call is TRBV3-1, the J call TRBJ2-1; D may be TRBD2 (7 bases). Trimming stripped 1 base from V and 14 bases from J, with 12 bases between. The CDR3 contains 12 residues. Germline V gene sequence: CDR1 LGHDT, CDR2 YNNKEL (reference sequence).

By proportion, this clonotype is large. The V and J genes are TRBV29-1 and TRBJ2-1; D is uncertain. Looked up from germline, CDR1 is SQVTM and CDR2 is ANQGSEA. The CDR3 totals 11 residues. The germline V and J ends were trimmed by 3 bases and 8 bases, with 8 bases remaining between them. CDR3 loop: CSVEMGHEQFF. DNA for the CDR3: TGCAGCGTTGAGATGGGCCATGAGCAGTTCTTC.

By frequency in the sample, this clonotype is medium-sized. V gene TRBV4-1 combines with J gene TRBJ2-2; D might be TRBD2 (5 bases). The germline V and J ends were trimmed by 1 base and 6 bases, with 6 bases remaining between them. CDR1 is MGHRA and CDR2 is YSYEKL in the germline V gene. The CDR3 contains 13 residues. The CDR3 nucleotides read TGCGCCAGCAGCCAAGGAGGGTCCGGGGAGCTGTTTTTT. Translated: CASSQGGSGELFF.

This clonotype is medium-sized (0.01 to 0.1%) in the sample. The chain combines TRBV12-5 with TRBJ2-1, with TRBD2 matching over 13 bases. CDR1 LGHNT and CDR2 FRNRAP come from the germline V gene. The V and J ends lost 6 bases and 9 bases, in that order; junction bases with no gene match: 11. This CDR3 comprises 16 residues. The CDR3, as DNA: TGTGCTAGTGGCCCTTCACTAGCGGGGGGGCTTACTGAGCAGTTCTTC. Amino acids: CASGPSLAGGLTEQFF.

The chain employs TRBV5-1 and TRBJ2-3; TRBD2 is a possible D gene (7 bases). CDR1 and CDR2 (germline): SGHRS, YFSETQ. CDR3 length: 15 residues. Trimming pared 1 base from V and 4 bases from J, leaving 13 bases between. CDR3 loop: CASSLTGGTPDTQYF. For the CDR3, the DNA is TGCGCCAGCAGCTTGACGGGGGGCACACCAGATACGCAGTATTTT.

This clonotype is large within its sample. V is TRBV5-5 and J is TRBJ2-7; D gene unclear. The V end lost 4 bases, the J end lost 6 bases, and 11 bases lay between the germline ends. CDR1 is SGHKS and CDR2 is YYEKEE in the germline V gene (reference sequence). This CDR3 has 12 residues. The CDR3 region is CASSVVSLEQYF. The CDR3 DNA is TGTGCCAGCAGCGTCGTAAGCCTCGAGCAGTACTTC. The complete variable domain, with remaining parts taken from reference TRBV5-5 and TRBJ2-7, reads DAGVTQSPTHLIKTRGQQVTLRCSPISGHKSVSWYQQVLGQGPQFIFQYYEKEERGRGNFPDRFSARQFPNYSSELNVNALLLGDSALYLCASSVVSLEQYFGPGTRLTVT.

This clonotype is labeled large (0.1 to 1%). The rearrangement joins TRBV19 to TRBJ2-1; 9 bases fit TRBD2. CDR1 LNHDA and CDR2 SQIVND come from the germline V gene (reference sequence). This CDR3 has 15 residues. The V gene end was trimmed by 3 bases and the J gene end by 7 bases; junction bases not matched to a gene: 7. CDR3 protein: CASSIAGGRSNEQFF. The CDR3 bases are TGTGCCAGTAGTATTGCGGGGGGGCGTTCTAATGAGCAGTTCTTC.

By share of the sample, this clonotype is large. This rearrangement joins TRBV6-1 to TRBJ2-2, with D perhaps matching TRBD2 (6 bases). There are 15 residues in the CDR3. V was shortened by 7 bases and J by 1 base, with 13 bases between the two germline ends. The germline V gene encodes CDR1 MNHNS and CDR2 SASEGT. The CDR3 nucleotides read TGTGCCAGCACGTCCCGGGACTTGAACACCGGGGAGCTGTTTTTT. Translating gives CASTSRDLNTGELFF.

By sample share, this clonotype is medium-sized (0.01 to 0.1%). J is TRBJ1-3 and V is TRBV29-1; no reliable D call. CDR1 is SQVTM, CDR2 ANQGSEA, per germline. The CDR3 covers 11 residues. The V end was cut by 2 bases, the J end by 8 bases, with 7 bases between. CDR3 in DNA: TGCAGCGTTGAACTGCTCGACACCATATATTTT. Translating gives CSVELLDTIYF.

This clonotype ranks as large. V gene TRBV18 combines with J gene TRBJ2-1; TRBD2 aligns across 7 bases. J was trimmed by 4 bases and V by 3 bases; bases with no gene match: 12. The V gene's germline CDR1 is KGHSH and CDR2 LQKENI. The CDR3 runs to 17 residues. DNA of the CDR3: TGTGCCAGCTCACCGATCCGGGTAGCGGGTTCGTACAATGAGCAGTTCTTC. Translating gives CASSPIRVAGSYNEQFF.

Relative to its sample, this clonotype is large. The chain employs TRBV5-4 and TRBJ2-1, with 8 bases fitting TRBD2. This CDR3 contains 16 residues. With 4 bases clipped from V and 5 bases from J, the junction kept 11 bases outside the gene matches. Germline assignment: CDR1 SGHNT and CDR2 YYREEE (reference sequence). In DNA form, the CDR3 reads TGTGCCAGCAGCCCCCTCGGGCTAGCGGGTAACAATGAGCAGTTCTTC. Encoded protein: CASSPLGLAGNNEQFF. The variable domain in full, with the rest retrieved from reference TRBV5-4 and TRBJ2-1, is ETGVTQSPTHLIKTRGQQVTLRCSSQSGHNTVSWYQQALGQGPQFIFQYYREEENGRGNFPPRFSGLQFPNYSSELNVNALELDDSALYLCASSPLGLAGNNEQFFGPGTRLTVL.

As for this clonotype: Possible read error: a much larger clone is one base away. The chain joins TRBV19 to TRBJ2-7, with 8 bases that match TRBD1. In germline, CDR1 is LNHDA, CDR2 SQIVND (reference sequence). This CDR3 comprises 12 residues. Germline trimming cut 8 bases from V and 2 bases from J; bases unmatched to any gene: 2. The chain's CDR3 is CASSGGAYEQYF. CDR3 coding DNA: TGTGCCAGTTCAGGGGGCGCCTACGAGCAGTACTTC.

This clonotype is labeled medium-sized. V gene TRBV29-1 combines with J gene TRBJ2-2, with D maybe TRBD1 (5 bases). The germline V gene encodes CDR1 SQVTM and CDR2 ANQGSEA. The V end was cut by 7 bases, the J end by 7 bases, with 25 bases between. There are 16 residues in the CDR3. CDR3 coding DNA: TGCAGCGGCACGCCTAGGACACGTTGTTGGGTCGGGGAGCTGTTTTTT. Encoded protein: CSGTPRTRCWVGELFF.